These 22 T cell receptor beta chains originate from one sample sequenced in a study of T cells in Graves' hyperthyroidism and ophthalmopathy. TCR beta CDR3 sequences were amplified from RNA transcripts. HTBI primers were employed in a first-round RT-PCR of the TCR CDR3. TCRdb re-called the multiplex PCR reads with MiXCR, one entry per CDR3 protein. Of 350,000 or so distinct CDR3 sequences listed, 15% to 20% are singletons. The sequencing input was blood. The receptors stem from a woman in her thirties or forties with Graves' ophthalmopathy.

This clonotype occurred many times. CDR3 DNA: TGCAGCGTTGAAGATCCCTGGCGCTACGAGCAGTACTTC. Translation gives CSVEDPWRYEQYF. V usage is TRBV29-1 and J usage is TRBJ2-7, with D hard to call. V lost 0 bases to trimming and J lost 3 bases, with 9 bases between them. Germline V gene sequence: CDR1 SQVTM, CDR2 ANQGSEA. The length of the CDR3 is 13 residues.

The chain employs TRBV30 and TRBJ2-5; TRBD1 aligns across 7 bases. There are 15 residues in the CDR3. The germline gives CDR1 GTSNPN, CDR2 SVGIG (reference sequence). CDR3 nucleotides: TGTGCTCACCTCCCGGGACAGCCATTCCAAGAGACCCAGTACTTC. This codes for CAHLPGQPFQETQYF.

The table lists this clonotype with many counts. This chain uses TRBV7-2 with TRBJ1-5, with D possibly matching TRBD1 (6 bases). V shed 1 base and J shed 2 bases, with 9 bases lying between them. Germline loops: CDR1 SGHTA, CDR2 FQGNSA. The CDR3 contains 15 residues. The CDR3 DNA reads as TGTGCCAGCAGCTTAGAGGGGGGTGGCAATCAGCCCCAGCATTTT. Amino acids: CASSLEGGGNQPQHF. The whole variable domain, filled in from reference TRBV7-2 and TRBJ1-5, reads GAGVSQSPSNKVTEKGKDVELRCDPISGHTALYWYRQSLGQGLEFLIYFQGNSAPDKSGLPSDRFSAERTGGSVSTLTIQRTQQEDSAVYLCASSLEGGGNQPQHFGDGTRLSIL.

This chain connects TRBV2 to TRBJ2-7; 8 nucleotides match TRBD2. Germline CDR1 SNHLY, CDR2 FYNNEI. V shed 5 bases and J 4 bases; nucleotides not matched to a gene: 13. The CDR3 is 16 residues long. In DNA form, the CDR3 reads TGTGCCAGCAGTTATGGTAGAACCGCGGGGGGTTACGAGCAGTACTTC. It specifies CASSYGRTAGGYEQYF.

This clonotype was picked up many times. The V gene is TRBV6-1, the J gene TRBJ2-2; 11 bases fit TRBD2. Germline CDR1 is MNHNS and CDR2 is SASEGT. V gave up 6 bases and J gave up 9 bases; unmatched junction bases: 12. The CDR3 totals 16 residues. CDR3 sequence: CASRDTLAGVTRELFF. The CDR3 region has the DNA TGTGCCAGCAGGGATACACTAGCGGGAGTAACTAGGGAGCTGTTTTTT.

The rearrangement uses TRBV6-1 and TRBJ1-5, with D maybe TRBD1 (5 bases). Germline V gene sequence: CDR1 MNHNS, CDR2 SASEGT. CDR3 length: 16 residues. The V end lost 1 base, the J end lost 1 base, and 11 bases lay between the germline ends. CDR3 coding DNA: TGTGCCAGCAGTGAAGGGAAGGGACTAAGCAATCAGCCCCAGCATTTT. Translated: CASSEGKGLSNQPQHF.

This clonotype appeared many times. V gene TRBV27 combines with J gene TRBJ1-1, with D possibly being TRBD1 (5 bases). The V gene lost 4 bases and the J gene lost 4 bases, with 16 bases spanning the gap. Germline V gene data show CDR1 as MNHEY and CDR2 as SMNVEV (reference sequence). This CDR3 spans 15 amino acids. Here the CDR3 DNA reads TGTGCCAGCAGTTGGGACGACAGCATGAGCACTGAAGCTTTCTTT. It encodes CASSWDDSMSTEAFF.

V is TRBV12-3 or TRBV12-4 and J is TRBJ2-2, with TRBD2 as a possible D gene (5 bases). The CDR3 extends over 13 amino acids. The V end lost 7 bases, the J end lost 6 bases, and 12 bases lay between the germline ends. The CDR3, as DNA: TGTGCCAGCAAGGGAATGCGGGCCGGGGAGCTGTTTTTT. This gives the protein CASKGMRAGELFF.

This clonotype was detected many times. The chain carries TRBV7-8 and TRBJ2-3; no clear D gene. CDR3 size: 15 residues. Trimming pared 1 base from V and 3 bases from J, leaving 11 bases between. The V gene's germline CDR1 is SGHVS and CDR2 FQNEAQ. The CDR3, as DNA: TGTGCCAGCAGCTTAGGTGAGAGATGGACAGATACGCAGTATTTT. It encodes CASSLGERWTDTQYF.

This clonotype was observed many times. The rearrangement uses TRBV6-5 and TRBJ1-1, with D uncertain. With 0 bases removed from V and 2 bases from J, the gap between germline ends came to 10 bases. The germline V gene encodes CDR1 MNHEY and CDR2 SVGAGI. The CDR3 is made up of 15 amino acids. The CDR3 protein is CASSYSPNFNTEAFF. Here the CDR3 DNA reads TGTGCCAGCAGTTACTCGCCCAACTTCAACACTGAAGCTTTCTTT.

This clonotype was seen at least ten times. The chain employs TRBV20-1 and TRBJ1-1; no clear D gene. V gave up 1 base and J gave up 0 bases, with 9 bases separating them. This CDR3 spans 14 amino acids. The germline gives CDR1 DFQATT, CDR2 SNEGSKA (reference sequence). The CDR3 reads CSARGPRMNTEAFF. CDR3 nucleotide sequence: TGCAGTGCTAGAGGGCCTCGTATGAACACTGAAGCTTTCTTT.

This clonotype showed up many times. The chain has TRBV29-1 and TRBJ2-6, with D hard to call. Trimming removed 2 bases from V and 2 bases from J, with 1 base in between. The CDR3 consists of 12 residues. Germline lookup yields CDR1 SQVTM and CDR2 ANQGSEA. In DNA form, the CDR3 reads TGCAGCGTTGAAACTGGGGCCAACGTCCTGACTTTC. The encoded protein is CSVETGANVLTF.

This clonotype has ten or more counts. This chain joins TRBV5-1 and TRBJ2-7; 7 bases are shared with TRBD1. V shed 1 base, J shed 6 bases, and the junction held 7 bases outside the gene matches. Germline loops: CDR1 SGHRS, CDR2 YFSETQ. This CDR3 is built from 14 residues. CDR3 sequence (DNA): TGCGCCAGCAGCTTGCGACAGGGTGTCAGCGAGCAGTACTTC. Its protein is CASSLRQGVSEQYF. The full variable domain, rest sourced from reference TRBV5-1 and TRBJ2-7, is KAGVTQTPRYLIKTRGQQVTLSCSPISGHRSVSWYQQTPGQGLQFLFEYFSETQRNKGNFPGRFSGRQFSNSRSEMNVSTLELGDSALYLCASSLRQGVSEQYFGPGTRLTVT.

This clonotype was detected many times. V is TRBV9 and J is TRBJ2-5; perhaps D is TRBD1 or TRBD2 (5 bases each). Germline values: CDR1 SGDLS, CDR2 YYNGEE. The CDR3 is 13 residues long. V shed 1 base and J shed 4 bases, with 8 bases lying between them. Written as DNA, the CDR3 is TGTGCCAGCAGCGTAATGGGACGAGAGACCCAGTACTTC. Its translation is CASSVMGRETQYF. Drawing the rest from reference TRBV9 and TRBJ2-5, the complete variable domain is DSGVTQTPKHLITATGQRVTLRCSPRSGDLSVYWYQQSLDQGLQFLIQYYNGEERAKGNILERFSAQQFPDLHSELNLSSLELGDSALYFCASSVMGRETQYFGPGTRLLVL.

The rearrangement uses TRBV12-3 or TRBV12-4 and TRBJ2-4; the D is unclear. The CDR3 is 13 amino acids. The V end was cut by 7 bases, the J end by 3 bases, with 10 bases between. The DNA for the CDR3 is TGTGCCAGCAAGTCCAGCCTCAAAAACATTCAGTACTTC. This sequence encodes CASKSSLKNIQYF.

This clonotype was seen repeatedly, ten times or more. The chain employs TRBV7-2 and TRBJ2-2; D unresolved. Germline V lookup: CDR1 SGHTA, CDR2 FQGNSA. The CDR3 consists of 14 residues. The V gene lost 1 base and the J gene lost 1 base, with 4 bases spanning the gap. CDR3 coding DNA: TGTGCCAGCAGCTTAGTCATGAACACCGGGGAGCTGTTTTTT. As protein: CASSLVMNTGELFF.

Ten or more counts support this clonotype. The chain recombines TRBV2 with TRBJ2-5; D uncertain. The CDR3 spans 13 residues. Germline lookup yields CDR1 SNHLY and CDR2 FYNNEI. The germline V and J ends were trimmed by 4 bases and 1 base, with 7 bases remaining between them. The CDR3 coding sequence is TGTGCCAGCAGTGGTCACCTCCAAGAGACCCAGTACTTC. Translation: CASSGHLQETQYF.

This clonotype was detected many times. V and J are TRBV30 and TRBJ1-5, with 8 bases identical to TRBD1. Germline lookup yields CDR1 GTSNPN and CDR2 SVGIG (reference sequence). This CDR3 is built from 17 residues. J gave up 2 bases and V 0 bases, and 9 bases lay outside the gene matches. The DNA of the CDR3 is TGTGCCTGGAGTGTGACAGGGGACCTTTTGGGCAATCAGCCCCAGCATTTT. Amino acid sequence: CAWSVTGDLLGNQPQHF.

This chain links TRBV19 with TRBJ1-3; D not certain. Germline CDR1 is LNHDA and CDR2 is SQIVND (reference sequence). CDR3 length: 14 residues. The V gene lost 6 bases and the J gene lost 0 bases, with 9 bases spanning the gap. The CDR3 reads CASRFGSSGNTIYF. Here the CDR3 DNA reads TGTGCCAGTAGATTCGGTTCCTCTGGAAACACCATATATTTT.

This clonotype was seen more than once but under ten times. V and J are TRBV29-1 and TRBJ2-4; no clear D. Per the germline V gene, CDR1 is SQVTM and CDR2 is ANQGSEA. This CDR3 is 12 amino acids long. Between the trimmed V and J ends, which lost 4 bases and 6 bases, there was a span of 10 bases. CDR3 in DNA: TGCAGCGTTGTGGGCGATACAAACATTCAGTACTTC. Its translation: CSVVGDTNIQYF.

This clonotype was detected many times. The chain has TRBV2 and TRBJ2-7; 10 bases fit TRBD2. Germline CDR1 SNHLY, CDR2 FYNNEI. The CDR3 has 16 residues. V gave up 7 bases and J gave up 4 bases; unmatched junction bases: 13. CDR3 loop: CASKEREGYGRYEQYF. The CDR3 region has the DNA TGTGCCAGCAAAGAGCGGGAGGGCTACGGAAGATACGAGCAGTACTTC.

This clonotype was counted at least ten times. The chain joins TRBV28 to TRBJ1-5, with D maybe TRBD1 (6 bases). Looked up from germline, CDR1 is MDHEN and CDR2 is SYDVKM. The CDR3 has 16 amino acids. Trimming removed 6 bases from V and 0 bases from J, with 15 bases in between. CDR3 coding DNA: TGTGCCAGCAGGGGGGGCGACCATTATAGCAATCAGCCCCAGCATTTT. This codes for CASRGGDHYSNQPQHF.